This TCR beta chain was sequenced during a study of PD-1 blockade in classical Hodgkin lymphoma. Every patient had relapsed following autologous stem cell transplantation, and cohorts differed in brentuximab vedotin exposure. A note on this clone: What it binds is not known.

Repertoires were generated with immunoSEQ multiplex PCR, while TCRdb's copy carries only in-frame clones and drops some. The sample lists around 58,000 clones, more than 75% occurring once. V was clipped by 3 bases and J by 5 bases, with 2 bases between them. This CDR3 is built from 11 residues. CDR1 is SEHNR, CDR2 FQNEAQ, per germline (reference sequence). Whole-study results and caveats: Whereas CD4+ TCR diversity had risen significantly by C4D1, CD8+ TCR diversity had not.

The chain carries TRBV7-9 and TRBJ2-1; D is unresolved. This sequence was found in a human donor with classical Hodgkin lymphoma. Sequences were derived from peripheral blood mononuclear cells (PBMCs), sampled at baseline. CDR3 bases: TGTGCCAGCAGCTTCGACAATGAGCAGTTCTTC. Protein: CASSFDNEQFF.